What follows are 22 T cell receptor beta chains derived from one specimen sequenced in a study of blood T cell repertoires in COVID-19. Some clones are missing from TCRdb's copy, which holds only in-frame ones; the method was immunoSEQ multiplex PCR. This table holds some 180,000 clones, 81% found once. The material sequenced was peripheral blood. These receptors were obtained from a woman aged 40 to 50 with COVID-19, enrolled during active disease.

This clone has only one observation. V usage is TRBV6-6 and J usage is TRBJ1-5; D call uncertain. Germline V gene data show CDR1 as MNHNY and CDR2 as SVGAGI (reference sequence). V lost 4 bases, J lost 0 bases, and 13 bases lay in between. This CDR3 region has 16 residues. CDR3 bases: TGTGCCAGCAGTTTAGCGACGGCCGGTAGCAATCAGCCCCAGCATTTT. Its translation is CASSLATAGSNQPQHF.

This clone was observed a single time. V and J are TRBV19 and TRBJ2-1; 16 bases are shared with TRBD2. With 5 bases clipped from V and 6 bases from J, the junction kept 4 bases outside the gene matches. This CDR3 is built from 16 residues. Germline V gene lookup returns CDR1 LNHDA and CDR2 SQIVND (reference sequence). The CDR3 spells CASSRGLAGGGNEQFF. The CDR3 DNA reads TGTGCCAGTAGTCGGGGACTAGCGGGAGGGGGCAATGAGCAGTTCTTC.

The chain is built from TRBV29-1 and TRBJ2-3, with D tentatively TRBD1 (7 bases). This CDR3 is built from 12 residues. Germline CDR1 and CDR2: SQVTM and ANQGSEA. V was clipped by 5 bases and J by 5 bases, with 11 bases between them. CDR3 loop: CSVSQGGDTQYF. CDR3 bases: TGCAGCGTTAGCCAGGGGGGAGATACGCAGTATTTT.

V is TRBV19 and J is TRBJ1-5; tentative D call: TRBD1 (6 bases). CDR3 length: 14 amino acids. Germline V lookup: CDR1 LNHDA, CDR2 SQIVND (reference sequence). V lost 3 bases and J lost 4, with 10 bases in between. The CDR3 region is CASSMAQGNQPQHF. As DNA, the CDR3 is TGTGCCAGTAGTATGGCCCAGGGGAATCAGCCCCAGCATTTT.

The rearrangement joins TRBV7-3 to TRBJ1-5; D ambiguous. The V end lost 5 bases, the J end lost 0 bases, and 17 bases lay between the germline ends. The CDR3 sequence is 17 residues long. Germline CDR1 SGHTA, CDR2 FQGTGA. The chain's CDR3 is CASSPQEAVYSNQPQHF. The CDR3, as DNA: TGTGCCAGCAGCCCCCAGGAGGCAGTCTATAGCAATCAGCCCCAGCATTTT. The whole variable domain, filled in from reference TRBV7-3 and TRBJ1-5, reads GAGVSQTPSNKVTEKGKYVELRCDPISGHTALYWYRQSLGQGPEFLIYFQGTGAADDSGLPNDRFFAVRPEGSVSTLKIQRTERGDSAVYLCASSPQEAVYSNQPQHFGDGTRLSIL.

The V gene is TRBV7-9, the J gene TRBJ2-4, with a possible D match to TRBD1 (6 bases). Germline loops: CDR1 SEHNR, CDR2 FQNEAQ (reference sequence). Between the trimmed V and J ends, which lost 5 bases and 3 bases, there was a span of 20 bases. CDR3 size: 17 residues. CDR3 sequence (DNA): TGTGCCAGCAGCCTATTCAGAGGGGGTAGTGGCAAAAACATTCAGTACTTC. Protein product: CASSLFRGGSGKNIQYF.

Turning to this clone: Other DNA sequences in this specimen translate into the identical CDR3. The chain has TRBV9 and TRBJ2-1; D is possibly TRBD2 (6 bases). The CDR3 runs to 12 residues. Germline CDR1 and CDR2: SGDLS and YYNGEE. Between the trimmed V and J ends, which lost 0 bases and 10 bases, there was a span of 8 bases. CDR3 amino acids: CASSVAAGEQFF. CDR3 in DNA: TGTGCCAGCAGCGTAGCGGCGGGAGAGCAGTTCTTC.

The chain has TRBV5-8 and TRBJ1-6; D gene ambiguous. Germline CDR1 and CDR2: SGHTS and YDEGEE. The CDR3 totals 15 residues. V lost 3 bases, J lost 7 bases, and 14 bases lay in between. This chain's CDR3 is CASSSRHLRNSPLHF. The CDR3 DNA follows: TGTGCCAGCAGCTCCCGACATCTTCGAAATTCACCCCTCCACTTT.

The chain joins TRBV6-5 to TRBJ2-7, with a tentative D call TRBD2 (6 bases). Germline CDR1 is MNHEY and CDR2 is SVGAGI. This CDR3 has 15 amino acids. The V end was cut by 7 bases, the J end by 3 bases, with 19 bases between. Here the CDR3 DNA reads TGTGCCAGCACCAGCCCGGGGGTAGTAATCTACGAGCAGTACTTC. Protein sequence: CASTSPGVVIYEQYF.

This clone was recorded a few times. The CDR3, as DNA: TGTGCCAGCAGCTTAGGCGGCTATGGAAACACCATATATTTT. Translated, it gives CASSLGGYGNTIYF. J is TRBJ1-3 and V is TRBV11-3; D call uncertain. V gave up 1 base and J gave up 3 bases, with 7 bases separating them. This CDR3 has 14 amino acids. Germline CDR1 is SGHNT and CDR2 is YENEEA. Variable domain in full (rest from reference TRBV11-3 and TRBJ1-3): EAGVVQSPRYKIIEKKQPVAFWCNPISGHNTLYWYLQNLGQGPELLIRYENEEAVDDSQLPKDRFSAERLKGVDSTLKIQPAELGDSAVYLCASSLGGYGNTIYFGEGSWLTVV.

For this clone: The missing conserved phenylalanine or tryptophan at the end of this CDR3 makes a read error likely. The DNA is omitted, as the CDR3 cannot be located on it reliably, and the CDR3 follows TCRdb's listing. The chain employs TRBV12-3 or TRBV12-4 and TRBJ2-7; the table's D gene call, TRBD1, was not cross checked with the DNA. The CDR3 is 11 residues long, ends included. The CDR3 loop is CASSPLRDRSC.

The chain's CDR3 is CASSPPRWSSGSLLYEQYF. The CDR3 DNA follows: TGTGCCAGCAGCCCCCCCCGATGGTCCAGCGGGAGCCTTCTCTACGAGCAGTACTTC. The rearrangement uses TRBV7-3 and TRBJ2-7, with TRBD2 matching over 8 bases. V shed 5 bases, J shed 3 bases, and the junction held 21 bases outside the gene matches. CDR1 and CDR2 (germline): SGHTA, FQGTGA. The CDR3 covers 19 residues.

This chain uses TRBV19 with TRBJ1-6; possible D gene TRBD1, 6 bases. The germline V gene has CDR1 LNHDA and CDR2 SQIVND (reference sequence). The CDR3 is made up of 14 amino acids. Trimming removed 5 bases at V and 10 bases at J, with 15 bases between. CDR3 protein: CASSHTGRGSPLHF. The CDR3 bases are TGTGCCAGTAGTCATACAGGGAGGGGATCACCCCTCCACTTT.

This chain links TRBV12-5 with TRBJ1-4; TRBD1 matches at 8 bases. The CDR3 has 17 amino acids. Germline CDR1 LGHNT, CDR2 FRNRAP. With V trimmed by 5 bases and J by 5 bases, 13 bases remained unmatched. CDR3 nucleotides: TGTGCTAGTGGTCCAGCCACAGGGACAGGAGGGAATGAAAAACTGTTTTTT. Residues: CASGPATGTGGNEKLFF.

The rearrangement joins TRBV10-2 to TRBJ1-2; weak D call: TRBD1 (6 bases). The CDR3 is 13 residues long. Between the trimmed V and J ends, which lost 2 bases and 8 bases, there was a span of 12 bases. CDR1 and CDR2 (germline): WSHSY, SAAADI. The CDR3 DNA is TGCGCCAGCAGTGAGATGCAGGGGCAAGGCTACACCTTC. The encoded protein is CASSEMQGQGYTF.

The rearrangement joins TRBV10-3 to TRBJ2-1; TRBD2 agrees at 7 bases. The V segment lost 2 bases and the J segment 5 bases; nucleotides outside the gene matches: 12. The germline V gene encodes CDR1 ENHRY and CDR2 SYGVKD. This CDR3 contains 17 residues. The CDR3 protein is CAISEEGRAYPNNEQFF. The CDR3 DNA reads as TGTGCCATCAGTGAGGAGGGGAGGGCTTACCCAAACAATGAGCAGTTCTTC.

The chain is built from TRBV5-6 and TRBJ1-2; TRBD1 matches 12 bases. Per the germline V gene, CDR1 is SGHDT and CDR2 is YYEEEE. V lost 1 base to trimming and J lost 7 bases; unmatched junction nucleotides: 5. The CDR3 length is 15 residues. DNA of the CDR3: TGTGCCAGCAGCTTGACCGGGACAGGGGGCTTTGGCTACACCTTC. This codes for CASSLTGTGGFGYTF.

Written as DNA, the CDR3 is TGCGCCAGCAGCCAAGTTGGGGGAGGAGAGACCCAGTACTTC. Protein: CASSQVGGGETQYF. V usage is TRBV4-1 and J usage is TRBJ2-5, with D perhaps matching TRBD2 (6 bases). Trimming left V 1 base short and J 4 bases short, with 10 bases between. CDR3 length: 14 amino acids. Looked up from germline, CDR1 is MGHRA and CDR2 is YSYEKL.

CDR3 nucleotides: TGTGCCAGCAGCTCAATCATGAACACTGAAGCTTTCTTT. This codes for CASSSIMNTEAFF. The chain links TRBV9 to TRBJ1-1; D is unclear. The CDR3 has 13 residues. Germline V CDR1 and CDR2: SGDLS, YYNGEE. The V gene lost 4 bases and the J gene lost 0 bases, with 7 bases spanning the gap.

This clone has more than one count but fewer than ten. V usage is TRBV28 and J usage is TRBJ2-7; TRBD1 might be the D (6 bases). The CDR3 runs to 15 residues. Germline CDR1 MDHEN, CDR2 SYDVKM. V lost 6 bases, J lost 1 base, and 16 bases lay in between. CDR3 amino acids: CASSSRGRMSYEQYF. The CDR3 DNA is TGTGCCAGCAGCTCCAGGGGCCGCATGTCCTACGAGCAGTACTTC.

This chain joins TRBV27 and TRBJ2-3; TRBD1 aligns across 8 bases. The V and J ends lost 5 bases and 5 bases, in that order; junction bases with no gene match: 6. The CDR3 runs 14 residues. Germline V gives CDR1 MNHEY, CDR2 SMNVEV (reference sequence). The CDR3 DNA reads as TGTGCCAGCAGTCACCGACAGGGGAAAGATACGCAGTATTTT. Translation gives CASSHRQGKDTQYF.

V is TRBV18 and J is TRBJ2-1, with 9 bases matching TRBD2. In germline, CDR1 is KGHSH, CDR2 LQKENI. The trim removed 3 bases at V and 4 bases at J, leaving 7 bases unmatched. CDR3 length: 16 residues. The CDR3 DNA sequence: TGTGCCAGCTCACCCCCGGGGCTAGCGGGATACAATGAGCAGTTCTTC. Translation gives CASSPPGLAGYNEQFF.